This TCR beta chain was obtained from a study of OX40 agonist ivuxolimab in advanced cancers. About the research overall: Patient treatment consisted of intravenous ivuxolimab administration every 2 weeks at 0.01 to 10 mg/kg. Three dose-escalation patients had partial responses: one with hepatocellular carcinoma and two with cutaneous melanoma. Study conclusions and caveats: Doses of 0.1 to 3.0 mg/kg were accompanied by clonal expansion of CD4+ and CD8+ blood T cells by week 6.

Turning to this clone: Its antigen is unidentified.

Here immunoSEQ multiplex PCR was the method, and the copy in TCRdb shows in-frame clones only, minus some. The table records about 99,000 clones, roughly 95% of them present only once. V lost 10 bases, J lost 0 bases, and 10 bases lay in between. The germline CDR1 and CDR2 sequences are SNHLY and FYNNEI. The CDR3 is 13 amino acids. This material consisted of CD4+ or CD8+ T cells sorted from blood, taken in a trial of the OX40 agonist ivuxolimab. This sequence originates from an adult with an advanced solid tumor such as melanoma, head and neck, liver or kidney cancer. J is TRBJ2-1 and V is TRBV2, with no clear D. The CDR3 region is CATSRLSYNEQFF. CDR3 nucleotides: TGTGCCACTTCGAGACTCTCCTACAATGAGCAGTTCTTC.